These 28 T cell receptor beta chains came from one sample sequenced in a study of T cell clonotyping in hematopoietic cell transplantation. Clones were sequenced by immunoSEQ multiplex PCR, and TCRdb holds only the in-frame ones, with some missing. Here the sample spans 13,000 or so clones, about nine tenths being singletons. The sequencing here drew on PBMCs, taken 100 days after allogeneic stem cell transplant. The receptors derive from a female patient aged 50-59 years who had an allogeneic stem cell transplant from an unrelated donor, so the T cells may come from the graft donor. Some clones in this sample may be carry-over from other donors' samples.

The chain is built from TRBV20-1 and TRBJ2-1; D gene ambiguous. The length of the CDR3 is 10 residues. V was cut by 6 bases and J by 6 bases, with 6 bases left in between. CDR1 and CDR2 from the germline V gene are DFQATT and SNEGSKA (reference sequence). The CDR3 DNA follows: TGCAGTGCCCTGGTCAATGAGCAGTTCTTC. It is translated as CSALVNEQFF.

This chain links TRBV27 with TRBJ2-2, with TRBD2 as a possible D gene (7 bases). Germline CDR1 MNHEY, CDR2 SMNVEV (reference sequence). The CDR3 spans 16 residues. V lost 3 bases, J lost 0 bases, and 11 bases lay in between. CDR3 coding DNA: TGTGCCAGCAGTTTGGGGGGGGGCGCGAACACCGGGGAGCTGTTTTTT. It encodes CASSLGGGANTGELFF.

The chain combines TRBV7-6 with TRBJ2-7; 10 bases line up with TRBD1. This CDR3 comprises 14 residues. V dropped 5 bases and J dropped 3; count of bases not matched to a gene: 4. The germline V gene encodes CDR1 SGHVS and CDR2 FNYEAQ. For the CDR3, the DNA is TGTGCCAGCAGCCCAAGGACAGGGGGCTACGAGCAGTACTTC. Its translation: CASSPRTGGYEQYF.

CDR3 residues: CASSHFPGSDRGYEKLFF. Here the CDR3 DNA reads TGTGCCAGCAGCCACTTCCCTGGTTCGGACAGGGGGTATGAAAAACTGTTTTTT. The genes are TRBV4-2 and TRBJ1-4, with 10 bases that match TRBD1. V trimming: 3 bases; J trimming: 6 bases; junction bases outside the gene matches: 13. Germline loops: CDR1 LGHNA, CDR2 YNFKEQ. The CDR3 length is 18 residues.

V usage is TRBV4-1 and J usage is TRBJ1-2; D remains unclear. The CDR3 is 14 amino acids. Trimming took 0 bases from V and 8 from J, leaving 13 bases between them. Germline V gene lookup returns CDR1 MGHRA and CDR2 YSYEKL. Here the CDR3 DNA reads TGCGCCAGCAGCCAAGATCCCGGACTCGGGGGCTACACCTTC. Amino acids: CASSQDPGLGGYTF.

V is TRBV5-4 and J is TRBJ2-2, with a possible D match to TRBD2 (6 bases). Germline assignment: CDR1 SGHNT and CDR2 YYREEE (reference sequence). The CDR3 is 14 amino acids. Between the trimmed V and J ends, which lost 3 bases and 6 bases, there was a span of 12 bases. CDR3 sequence reads: CASSSEGTAGELFF. CDR3 sequence (DNA): TGTGCCAGCAGCTCGGAGGGTACGGCCGGGGAGCTGTTTTTT.

V gene TRBV5-4 combines with J gene TRBJ1-2; D perhaps matches TRBD1 (6 bases). The CDR3 loop spans 13 amino acids. Germline CDR1 SGHNT, CDR2 YYREEE (reference sequence). Between the trimmed V and J ends, which lost 3 bases and 2 bases, there was a span of 8 bases. The CDR3 loop reads CASSSTGNYGYTF. The CDR3 nucleotides read TGTGCCAGCAGCTCCACAGGGAACTATGGCTACACCTTC.

The chain carries TRBV30 and TRBJ1-5; no clear D. Germline CDR1 is GTSNPN and CDR2 is SVGIG (reference sequence). The CDR3 totals 13 residues. V lost 0 bases, J lost 4 bases, and 7 bases lay in between. The CDR3 here is CAWSVASNQPQHF. The CDR3 DNA sequence: TGTGCCTGGAGTGTAGCCAGTAATCAGCCCCAGCATTTT.

The CDR3 nucleotides are TGTGCCAGCAGCCATAACCGAGACAGGCCCAACTCCTACGAGCAGTACTTC. It specifies CASSHNRDRPNSYEQYF. The gene calls are TRBV9 and TRBJ2-7, with a possible D match to TRBD1 (6 bases). This CDR3 is 17 amino acids long. The germline CDR1 and CDR2 sequences are SGDLS and YYNGEE. The V end was cut by 4 bases, the J end by 0 bases, with 20 bases between.

The V and J genes are TRBV19 and TRBJ1-2, with a weak D call TRBD1 (5 bases). CDR1 and CDR2 from the germline V gene are LNHDA and SQIVND (reference sequence). This CDR3 is 14 amino acids long. V lost 3 bases and J 6 bases, leaving 14 bases between the germline ends. CDR3 DNA sequence: TGTGCCAGTAGTATTACGGCCGGGGACGATGGCTACACCTTC. Its protein is CASSITAGDDGYTF.

This chain joins TRBV30 and TRBJ1-5, with 7 bases aligning to TRBD1. Germline trimming cut 0 bases from V and 0 bases from J; bases unmatched to any gene: 20. The CDR3 has 21 amino acids. The germline V gene has CDR1 GTSNPN and CDR2 SVGIG (reference sequence). The CDR3 sequence: CAWSVPAPDRVLIDSNQPQHF. Here the CDR3 DNA reads TGTGCCTGGAGTGTACCTGCGCCTGACAGGGTTTTGATAGATAGCAATCAGCCCCAGCATTTT.

The rearrangement links TRBV4-1 to TRBJ2-1, with D unclear. From germline, CDR1 is MGHRA and CDR2 YSYEKL. Trimming removed 0 bases at V and 2 bases at J, with 11 bases between. The CDR3 has 16 amino acids. CDR3 amino acids: CASSQEGRNTYNEQFF. As DNA, the CDR3 is TGCGCCAGCAGCCAAGAAGGACGAAATACCTACAATGAGCAGTTCTTC.

The gene calls are TRBV6-1 and TRBJ1-5; D ambiguous. The V end lost 11 bases, the J end lost 0 bases, and 11 bases lay between the germline ends. Germline V gene data show CDR1 as MNHNS and CDR2 as SASEGT. This CDR3 has 13 residues. DNA for the CDR3: TGTGCCGTGCGGCAGCATAGCAATCAGCCCCAGCATTTT. Translation: CAVRQHSNQPQHF.

The sample holds one count of this clone. The chain recombines TRBV7-9 with TRBJ1-6; D not resolved. The CDR3 is made up of 14 amino acids. Trimming removed 2 bases from V and 7 bases from J, with 9 bases in between. The germline CDR1 and CDR2 sequences are SEHNR and FQNEAQ (reference sequence). CDR3 DNA sequence: TGTGCCAGCAGCTTACTCCCACCCAATTCACCCCTCCACTTT. Amino acids: CASSLLPPNSPLHF.

The rearrangement uses TRBV11-2 and TRBJ2-7; D remains ambiguous. The CDR3 totals 15 residues. With 0 bases removed from V and 2 bases from J, the gap between germline ends came to 11 bases. The germline V gene encodes CDR1 SGHAT and CDR2 FQNNGV. The CDR3 nucleotides are TGTGCCAGCAGCTTAGAGGTGCGAGGAACCTACGAGCAGTACTTC. Residues: CASSLEVRGTYEQYF.

The chain recombines TRBV6-5 with TRBJ1-2, with TRBD1 as a possible D gene (6 bases). Germline V gene data show CDR1 as MNHEY and CDR2 as SVGAGI. The CDR3 spans 15 residues. V was pared by 7 bases and J by 5 bases, with 20 bases between. The CDR3 DNA is TGTGCCAGCACGCTAACAGGGAATGTAGGGTATGGCTACACCTTC. This gives the protein CASTLTGNVGYGYTF.

The chain has TRBV5-4 and TRBJ1-3; D not resolved. Germline values: CDR1 SGHNT, CDR2 YYREEE (reference sequence). The CDR3 extends over 12 amino acids. Trimming left V 1 base short and J 4 bases short, with 3 bases between. CDR3: CASSLNGNTIYF. The CDR3 DNA follows: TGTGCCAGCAGCTTGAACGGAAACACCATATATTTT.

The genes are TRBV5-6 and TRBJ1-1; 7 bases line up with TRBD1. There are 15 residues in the CDR3. The V segment lost 3 bases and the J segment 4 bases; nucleotides outside the gene matches: 9. CDR1 and CDR2 (germline): SGHDT, YYEEEE. In DNA form, the CDR3 reads TGTGCCAGCAGCTCGTACAGGGGTACAGGCACTGAAGCTTTCTTT. Its protein product is CASSSYRGTGTEAFF.

V is TRBV5-4 and J is TRBJ1-2; D not certain. This CDR3 contains 13 residues. Germline CDR1 SGHNT, CDR2 YYREEE (reference sequence). V was trimmed by 2 bases and J by 8 bases, leaving 13 bases between them. This CDR3 reads CASSFLGAGGYTF. CDR3 sequence (DNA): TGTGCCAGCAGCTTCCTCGGAGCTGGGGGCTACACCTTC.

The chain is built from TRBV5-1 and TRBJ2-7; D call uncertain. V lost 6 bases to trimming and J lost 5 bases, with 9 bases between them. Germline loops: CDR1 SGHRS, CDR2 YFSETQ. The CDR3 contains 11 residues. The CDR3 DNA is TGCGCCAGCAAAGAAGCCCACGAGCAGTACTTC. Encoded protein: CASKEAHEQYF. The full variable domain, completed using reference TRBV5-1 and TRBJ2-7, is KAGVTQTPRYLIKTRGQQVTLSCSPISGHRSVSWYQQTPGQGLQFLFEYFSETQRNKGNFPGRFSGRQFSNSRSEMNVSTLELGDSALYLCASKEAHEQYFGPGTRLTVT.

V gene TRBV11-3 combines with J gene TRBJ2-6, with 7 nucleotides matching TRBD1. Looked up from germline, CDR1 is SGHNT and CDR2 is YENEEA. This CDR3 has 18 amino acids. V was pared by 1 base and J by 2 bases, with 8 bases of the junction left unmatched. The CDR3 DNA reads TGTGCCAGCAGCTTAGGGTCCCCCGGGACAGCTGGGGCCAACGTCCTGACTTTC. This codes for CASSLGSPGTAGANVLTF.

J is TRBJ2-7 and V is TRBV7-3, with D possibly called TRBD1 or TRBD2 (5 bases each). This CDR3 region has 13 residues. V was shortened by 5 bases and J by 3 bases, with 11 bases between the two germline ends. Germline values: CDR1 SGHTA, CDR2 FQGTGA. The CDR3 sequence: CASSARGGYEQYF. DNA of the CDR3: TGTGCCAGCAGCGCCCGGGGCGGCTACGAGCAGTACTTC.

The V gene is TRBV5-8, the J gene TRBJ2-2, with 13 bases identical to TRBD2. V shed 4 bases, J shed 4 bases, and the junction held 7 bases outside the gene matches. CDR3 length: 17 amino acids. The germline V gene encodes CDR1 SGHTS and CDR2 YDEGEE. The CDR3 nucleotides read TGTGCCAGCAGCCCGGGACTAGCGGGGCAGTCCACCGGGGAGCTGTTTTTT. Protein product: CASSPGLAGQSTGELFF.

The chain links TRBV2 to TRBJ2-5; 7 nucleotides agree with TRBD2. Germline V lookup: CDR1 SNHLY, CDR2 FYNNEI. V lost 10 bases and J lost 2; bases outside the gene matches: 7. CDR3 length: 13 amino acids. The CDR3 protein is CAKPGLHQETQYF. CDR3 nucleotides: TGTGCCAAGCCGGGACTACATCAAGAGACCCAGTACTTC.

The V gene is TRBV19, the J gene TRBJ1-1; TRBD1 might be the D (5 bases). The CDR3 loop spans 16 amino acids. Trimming left V 3 bases short and J 2 bases short, with 16 bases between. The germline gives CDR1 LNHDA, CDR2 SQIVND (reference sequence). This CDR3 is CASSIRQGPGNTEAFF. CDR3 sequence (DNA): TGTGCCAGTAGTATCAGGCAGGGCCCGGGAAACACTGAAGCTTTCTTT.

This rearrangement joins TRBV2 to TRBJ1-5, with a weak D call TRBD1 (5 bases). Germline V gene data show CDR1 as SNHLY and CDR2 as FYNNEI. Deletions cut 6 bases from V and 0 bases from J, with 6 bases between. The CDR3 has 13 amino acids. The DNA of the CDR3 is TGTGCCAGCAGAGGGGATAGCAATCAGCCCCAGCATTTT. Its protein product is CASRGDSNQPQHF.

The V and J genes are TRBV6-1 and TRBJ2-7; 8 nucleotides match TRBD2. Trimming at V came to 11 bases and at J to 3 bases, leaving 12 bases not matched to a gene. The CDR3 loop spans 14 amino acids. Per the germline V gene, CDR1 is MNHNS and CDR2 is SASEGT. The CDR3: CALGDRAGGYEQYF. CDR3 DNA: TGTGCCTTAGGGGACCGCGCGGGAGGCTACGAGCAGTACTTC.

This chain links TRBV5-1 with TRBJ1-1; TRBD1 might be the D (5 bases). The V end was cut by 3 bases, the J end by 4 bases, with 10 bases between. CDR1 and CDR2 (germline): SGHRS, YFSETQ. This CDR3 is built from 13 residues. CDR3 sequence (DNA): TGCGCCAGCAGCTATCGGGGGATCACTGAAGCTTTCTTT. This translates into CASSYRGITEAFF.